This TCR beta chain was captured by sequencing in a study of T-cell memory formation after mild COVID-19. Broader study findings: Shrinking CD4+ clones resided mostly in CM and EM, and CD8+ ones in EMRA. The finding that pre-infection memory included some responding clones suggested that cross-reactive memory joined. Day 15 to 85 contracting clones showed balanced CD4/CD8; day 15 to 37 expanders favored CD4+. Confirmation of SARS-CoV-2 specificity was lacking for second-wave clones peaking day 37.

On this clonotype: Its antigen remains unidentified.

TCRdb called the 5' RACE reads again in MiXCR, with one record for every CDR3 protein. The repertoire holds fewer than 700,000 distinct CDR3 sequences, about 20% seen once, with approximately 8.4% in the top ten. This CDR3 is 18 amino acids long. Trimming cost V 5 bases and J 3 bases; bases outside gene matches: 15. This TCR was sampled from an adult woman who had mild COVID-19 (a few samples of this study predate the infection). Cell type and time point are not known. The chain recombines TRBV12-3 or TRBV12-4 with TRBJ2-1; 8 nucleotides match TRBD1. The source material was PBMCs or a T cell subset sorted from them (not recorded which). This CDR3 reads CASSHDRGLSLNYNEQFF. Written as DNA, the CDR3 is TGTGCCAGCAGTCACGACAGGGGACTGTCCCTCAACTACAATGAGCAGTTCTTC.